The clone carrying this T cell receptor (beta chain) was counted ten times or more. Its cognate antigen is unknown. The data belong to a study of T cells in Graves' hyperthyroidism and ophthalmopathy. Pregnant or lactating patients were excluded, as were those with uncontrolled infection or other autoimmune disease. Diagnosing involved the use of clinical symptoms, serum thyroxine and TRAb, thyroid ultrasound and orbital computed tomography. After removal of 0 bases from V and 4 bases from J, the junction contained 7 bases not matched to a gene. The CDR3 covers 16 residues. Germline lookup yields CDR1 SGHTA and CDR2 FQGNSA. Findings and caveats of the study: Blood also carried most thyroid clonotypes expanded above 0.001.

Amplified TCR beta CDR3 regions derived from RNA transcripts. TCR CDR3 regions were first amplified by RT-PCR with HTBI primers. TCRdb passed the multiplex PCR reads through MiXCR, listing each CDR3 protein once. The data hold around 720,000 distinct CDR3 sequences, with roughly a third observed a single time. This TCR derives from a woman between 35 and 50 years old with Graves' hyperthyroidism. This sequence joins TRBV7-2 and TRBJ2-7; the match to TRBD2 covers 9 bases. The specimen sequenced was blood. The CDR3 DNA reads TGTGCCAGCAGCTTAGCTTCTAGCGGGGTGTTATACGAGCAGTACTTC. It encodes CASSLASSGVLYEQYF. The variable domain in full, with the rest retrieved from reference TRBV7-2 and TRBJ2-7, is GAGVSQSPSNKVTEKGKDVELRCDPISGHTALYWYRQSLGQGLEFLIYFQGNSAPDKSGLPSDRFSAERTGGSVSTLTIQRTQQEDSAVYLCASSLASSGVLYEQYFGPGTRLTVT.